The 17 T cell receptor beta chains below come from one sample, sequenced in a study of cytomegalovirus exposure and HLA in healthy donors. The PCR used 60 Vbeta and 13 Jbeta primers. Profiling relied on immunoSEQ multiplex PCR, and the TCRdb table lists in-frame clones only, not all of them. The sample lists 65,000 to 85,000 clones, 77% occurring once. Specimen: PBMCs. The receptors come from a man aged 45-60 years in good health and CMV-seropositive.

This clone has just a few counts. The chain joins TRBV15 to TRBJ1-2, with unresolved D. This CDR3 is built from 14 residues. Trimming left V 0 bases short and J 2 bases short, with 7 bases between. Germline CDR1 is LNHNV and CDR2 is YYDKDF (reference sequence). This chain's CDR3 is CATSRDPQNYGYTF. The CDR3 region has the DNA TGTGCCACCAGCAGAGATCCCCAGAACTATGGCTACACCTTC.

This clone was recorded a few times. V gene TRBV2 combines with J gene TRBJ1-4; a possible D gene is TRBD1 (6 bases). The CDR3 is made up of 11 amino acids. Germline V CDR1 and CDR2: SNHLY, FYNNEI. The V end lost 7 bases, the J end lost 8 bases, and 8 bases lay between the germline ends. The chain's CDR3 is CASKGQEKLFF. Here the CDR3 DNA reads TGTGCCAGCAAGGGACAAGAAAAACTGTTTTTT.

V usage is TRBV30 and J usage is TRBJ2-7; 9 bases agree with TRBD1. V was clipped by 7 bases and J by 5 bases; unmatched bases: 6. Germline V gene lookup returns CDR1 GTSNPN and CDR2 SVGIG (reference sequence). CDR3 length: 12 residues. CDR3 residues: CASSTGGNEQYF. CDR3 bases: TGTGCCTCCTCGACAGGGGGTAACGAGCAGTACTTC.

CDR3 region: CVRSFPGGLNYGYTF. The CDR3 DNA reads as TGTGTCAGAAGCTTCCCGGGGGGCCTGAACTATGGCTACACCTTC. This sequence joins TRBV7-5 and TRBJ1-2. TRBV7-5 is a pseudogene. The length of the CDR3 is 15 residues.

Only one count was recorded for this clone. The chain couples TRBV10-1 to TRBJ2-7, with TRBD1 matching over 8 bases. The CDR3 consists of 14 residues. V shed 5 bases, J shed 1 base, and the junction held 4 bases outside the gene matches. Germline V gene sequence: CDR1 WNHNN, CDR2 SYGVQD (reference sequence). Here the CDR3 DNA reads TGCGCCAGCAGTTATCGACAGGGGTCCTACGAGCAGTACTTC. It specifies CASSYRQGSYEQYF.

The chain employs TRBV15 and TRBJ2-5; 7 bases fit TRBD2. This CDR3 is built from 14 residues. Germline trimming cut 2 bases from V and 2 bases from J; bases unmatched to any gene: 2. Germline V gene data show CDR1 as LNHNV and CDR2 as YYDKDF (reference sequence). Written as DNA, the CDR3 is TGTGCCACCAGCAGATCTAGCGGACAAGAGACCCAGTACTTC. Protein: CATSRSSGQETQYF.

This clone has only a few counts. CDR3: CASSEAGTFLETQYF. As DNA, the CDR3 is TGTGCCAGCAGTGAAGCGGGGACTTTCTTGGAGACCCAGTACTTC. The V and J genes are TRBV6-1 and TRBJ2-5, with D possibly being TRBD2 (6 bases). The germline gives CDR1 MNHNS, CDR2 SASEGT. V dropped 0 bases and J dropped 5 bases, with 13 bases sitting between them. The length of the CDR3 is 15 residues.

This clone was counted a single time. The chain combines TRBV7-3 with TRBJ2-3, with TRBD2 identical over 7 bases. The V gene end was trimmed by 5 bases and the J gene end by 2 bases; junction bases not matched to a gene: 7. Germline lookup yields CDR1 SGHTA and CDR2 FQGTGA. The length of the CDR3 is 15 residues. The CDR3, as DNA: TGTGCCAGCAGCATAGCGACTAGCCCCACAGATACGCAGTATTTT. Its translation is CASSIATSPTDTQYF.

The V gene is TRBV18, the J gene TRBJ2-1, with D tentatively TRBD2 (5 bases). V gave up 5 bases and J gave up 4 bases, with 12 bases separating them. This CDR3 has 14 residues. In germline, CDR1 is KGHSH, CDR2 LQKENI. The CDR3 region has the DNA TGTGCCAGCTCATGGACTTCTGGATACAATGAGCAGTTCTTC. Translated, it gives CASSWTSGYNEQFF.

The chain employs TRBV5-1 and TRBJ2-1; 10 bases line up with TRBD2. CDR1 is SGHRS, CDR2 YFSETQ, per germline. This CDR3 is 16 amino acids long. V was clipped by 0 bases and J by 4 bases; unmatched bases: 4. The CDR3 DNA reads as TGCGCCAGCAGCTTGGTACTAGCGGGGATTTACAATGAGCAGTTCTTC. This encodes CASSLVLAGIYNEQFF.

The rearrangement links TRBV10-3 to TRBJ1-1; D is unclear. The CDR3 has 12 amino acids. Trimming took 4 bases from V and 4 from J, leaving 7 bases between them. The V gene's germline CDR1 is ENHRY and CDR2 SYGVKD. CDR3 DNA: TGTGCCATCAGTGGTACCGGCACTGAAGCTTTCTTT. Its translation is CAISGTGTEAFF.

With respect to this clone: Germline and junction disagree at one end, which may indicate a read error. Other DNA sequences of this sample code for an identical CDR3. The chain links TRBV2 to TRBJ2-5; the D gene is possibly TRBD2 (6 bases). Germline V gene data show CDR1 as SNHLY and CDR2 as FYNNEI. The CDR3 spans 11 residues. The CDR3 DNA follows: TGTGCCAGCCTAGCCCGGGAGACTCAGTACTTC. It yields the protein CASLARETQYF.

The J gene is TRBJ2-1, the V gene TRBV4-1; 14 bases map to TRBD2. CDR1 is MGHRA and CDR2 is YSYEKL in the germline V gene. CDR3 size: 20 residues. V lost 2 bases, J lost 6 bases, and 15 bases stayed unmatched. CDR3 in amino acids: CASSQLTSGRAKSWINEQFF. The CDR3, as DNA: TGCGCCAGCAGCCAACTGACTAGCGGGAGGGCCAAGTCATGGATCAATGAGCAGTTCTTC.

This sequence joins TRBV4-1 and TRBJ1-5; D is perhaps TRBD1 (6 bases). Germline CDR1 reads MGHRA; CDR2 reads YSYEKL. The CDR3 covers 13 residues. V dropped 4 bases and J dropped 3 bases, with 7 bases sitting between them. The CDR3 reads CASSRGPNQPQHF. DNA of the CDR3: TGCGCCAGCAGCCGGGGGCCCAATCAGCCCCAGCATTTT.

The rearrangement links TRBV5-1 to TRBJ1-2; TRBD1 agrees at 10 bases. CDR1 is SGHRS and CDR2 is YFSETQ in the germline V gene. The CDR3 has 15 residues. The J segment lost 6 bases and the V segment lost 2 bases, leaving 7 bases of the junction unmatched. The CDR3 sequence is CASSLPTGGVDGYTF. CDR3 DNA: TGCGCCAGCAGCTTACCGACAGGGGGCGTTGATGGCTACACCTTC.

The DNA for the CDR3 is TGCGCCAGCAGCTGGACTAGCACTGAGCAGTTCTTC. It specifies CASSWTSTEQFF. The chain couples TRBV5-1 to TRBJ2-1, with TRBD2 matching over 8 bases. This CDR3 is 12 amino acids long. Germline V gives CDR1 SGHRS, CDR2 YFSETQ. V lost 3 bases, J lost 9 bases, and 2 bases stayed unmatched.

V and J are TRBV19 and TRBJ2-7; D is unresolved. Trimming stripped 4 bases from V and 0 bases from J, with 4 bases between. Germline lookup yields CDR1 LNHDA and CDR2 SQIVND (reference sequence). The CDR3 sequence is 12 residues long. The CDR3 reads CASSTNSYEQYF. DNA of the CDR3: TGTGCCAGTAGTACCAACTCCTACGAGCAGTACTTC.